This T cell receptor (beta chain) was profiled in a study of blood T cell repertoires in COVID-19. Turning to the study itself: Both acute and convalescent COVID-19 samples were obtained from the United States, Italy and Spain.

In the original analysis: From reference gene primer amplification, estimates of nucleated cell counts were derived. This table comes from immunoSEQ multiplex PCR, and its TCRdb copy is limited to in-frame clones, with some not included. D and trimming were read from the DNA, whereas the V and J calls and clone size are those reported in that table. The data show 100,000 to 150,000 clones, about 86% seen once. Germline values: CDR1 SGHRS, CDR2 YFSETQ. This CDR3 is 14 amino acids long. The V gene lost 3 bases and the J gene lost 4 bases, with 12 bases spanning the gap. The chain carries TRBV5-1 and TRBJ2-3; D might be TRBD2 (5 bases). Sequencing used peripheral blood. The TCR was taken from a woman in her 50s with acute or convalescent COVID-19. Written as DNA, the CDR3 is TGCGCCAGCAGCTCTAGGATGAGGGCAGATACGCAGTATTTT. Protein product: CASSSRMRADTQYF.